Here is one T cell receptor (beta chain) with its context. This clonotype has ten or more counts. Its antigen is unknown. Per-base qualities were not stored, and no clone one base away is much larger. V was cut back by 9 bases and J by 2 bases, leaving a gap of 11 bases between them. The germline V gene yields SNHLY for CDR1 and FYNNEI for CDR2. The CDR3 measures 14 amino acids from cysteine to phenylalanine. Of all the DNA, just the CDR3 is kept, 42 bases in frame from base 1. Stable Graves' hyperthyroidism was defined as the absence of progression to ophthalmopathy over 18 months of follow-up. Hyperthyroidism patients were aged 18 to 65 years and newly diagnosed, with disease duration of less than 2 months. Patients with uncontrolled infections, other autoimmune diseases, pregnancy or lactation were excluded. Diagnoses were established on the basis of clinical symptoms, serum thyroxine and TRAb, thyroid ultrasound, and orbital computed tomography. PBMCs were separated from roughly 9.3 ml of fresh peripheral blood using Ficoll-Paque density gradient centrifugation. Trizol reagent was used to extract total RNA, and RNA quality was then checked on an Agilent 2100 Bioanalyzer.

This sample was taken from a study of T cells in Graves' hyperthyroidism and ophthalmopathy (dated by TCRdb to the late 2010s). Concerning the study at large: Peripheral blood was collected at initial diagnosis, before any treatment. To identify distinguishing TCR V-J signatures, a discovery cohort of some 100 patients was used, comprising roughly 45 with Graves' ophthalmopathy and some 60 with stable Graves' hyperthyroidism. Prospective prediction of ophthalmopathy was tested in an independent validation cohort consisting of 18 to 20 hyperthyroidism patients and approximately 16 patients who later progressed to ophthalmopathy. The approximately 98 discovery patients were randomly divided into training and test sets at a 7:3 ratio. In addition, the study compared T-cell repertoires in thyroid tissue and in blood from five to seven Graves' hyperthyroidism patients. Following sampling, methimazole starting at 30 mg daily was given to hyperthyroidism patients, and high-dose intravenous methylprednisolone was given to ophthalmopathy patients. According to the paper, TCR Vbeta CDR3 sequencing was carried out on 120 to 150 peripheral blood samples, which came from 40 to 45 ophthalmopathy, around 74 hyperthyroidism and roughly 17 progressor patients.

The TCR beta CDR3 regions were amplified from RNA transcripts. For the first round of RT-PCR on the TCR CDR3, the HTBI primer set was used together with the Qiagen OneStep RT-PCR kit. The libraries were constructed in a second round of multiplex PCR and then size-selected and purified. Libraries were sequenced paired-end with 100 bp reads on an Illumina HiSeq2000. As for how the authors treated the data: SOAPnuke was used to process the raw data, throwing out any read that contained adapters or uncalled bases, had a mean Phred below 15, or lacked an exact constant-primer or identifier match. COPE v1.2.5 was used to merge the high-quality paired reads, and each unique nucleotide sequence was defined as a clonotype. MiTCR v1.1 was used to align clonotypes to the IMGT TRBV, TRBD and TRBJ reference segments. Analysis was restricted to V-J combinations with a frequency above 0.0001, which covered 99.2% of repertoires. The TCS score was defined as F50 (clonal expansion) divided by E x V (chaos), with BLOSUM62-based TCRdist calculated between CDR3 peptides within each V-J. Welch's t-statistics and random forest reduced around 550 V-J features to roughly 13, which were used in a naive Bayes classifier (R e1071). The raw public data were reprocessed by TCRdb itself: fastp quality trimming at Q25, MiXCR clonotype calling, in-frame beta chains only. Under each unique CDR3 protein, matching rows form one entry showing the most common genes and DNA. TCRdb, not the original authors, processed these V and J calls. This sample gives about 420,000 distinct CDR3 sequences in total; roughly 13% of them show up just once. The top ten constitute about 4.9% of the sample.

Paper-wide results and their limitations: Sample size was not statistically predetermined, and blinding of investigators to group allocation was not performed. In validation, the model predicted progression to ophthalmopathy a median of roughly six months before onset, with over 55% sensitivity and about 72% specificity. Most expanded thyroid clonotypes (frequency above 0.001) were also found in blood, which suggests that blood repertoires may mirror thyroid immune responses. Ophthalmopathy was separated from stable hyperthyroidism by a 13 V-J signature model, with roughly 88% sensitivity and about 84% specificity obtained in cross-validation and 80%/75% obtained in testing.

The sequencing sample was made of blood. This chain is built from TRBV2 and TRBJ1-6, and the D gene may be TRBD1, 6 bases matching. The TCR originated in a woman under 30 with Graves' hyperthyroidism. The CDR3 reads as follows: CASLRTAYNSPLHF. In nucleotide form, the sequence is TGTGCCAGTCTCAGGACAGCCTATAATTCACCCCTCCACTTT.